This TCR beta chain came from a study of blood T cells in healthy people across ages. Findings of the study overall: TCR beta diversity was tightly associated with the proportion of naive T cells.

The germline gives CDR1 SGHAT, CDR2 FQNNGV. The length of the CDR3 is 15 residues. A second PCR, run for roughly 7 to 11 cycles, used a sample-barcoded 5' primer plus a J-beta primer mix. A template-switch adaptor containing 12 random nucleotides labeled each cDNA molecule. TCRdb re-derived calls from the 5' RACE reads in MiXCR, one entry per CDR3 protein. The sample lists 650,000 to 800,000 distinct CDR3 sequences; under 55% were seen once. About this clonotype itself: What it binds is unknown.

This clonotype originated in a man in his fifties or sixties in good health. The chain carries TRBV11-2 and TRBJ2-4; 8 bases are a match to TRBD2. TRBJ2-7 matches the DNA end more closely, so the J call is doubtful. The source material was blood. In DNA form, the CDR3 reads TGTGCCAGCAGCCCGGAGGCGGGGGGATTGTACGAGCAGTACTTC. This codes for CASSPEAGGLYEQYF.